A selection of T cell receptor beta chains follows, all from one sample in a study of T cell responses to AZD1222 COVID-19 vaccine. TCRdb keeps only in-frame clones here, not all; method: immunoSEQ multiplex PCR. The sample holds roughly 120,000 clones, more than 85% seen once. Source: peripheral blood, taken 28 days after the second AZD1222 dose. The receptors derive from an adult who received the AZD1222 COVID-19 vaccine. Both conserved end residues are part of each CDR3. A D gene is named only where the DNA matches it firmly. Not every row has a clone size; where given, it reads once, few, many or a size class.

>.|TRBJ2-5|.|TRBV5-1
CASSLGAEETQYF
TGCGCCAGCAGCTTGGGGGCAGAAGAGACCCAGTACTTC
>.|TRBJ2-5|.|TRBV13
CASSPAPRRETQYF
TGTGCCAGCAGCCCAGCGCCCCGCCGGGAGACCCAGTACTTC
>.|TRBJ2-7|.|TRBV2
CASTLRTYEQYF
TGTGCCAGCACTCTCAGGACCTACGAGCAGTACTTC
>TRBD2|TRBJ2-1|.|TRBV7-2
CASSLRGTSGRGSYNEQFF
TGTGCCAGCAGCCTCCGCGGGACTAGCGGCCGGGGCTCCTACAATGAGCAGTTCTTC
>.|TRBJ2-7|.|TRBV25-1
CASSGAGLGRYEQYF
TGTGCCAGCAGTGGGGCCGGACTCGGGCGCTACGAGCAGTACTTC
>.|TRBJ2-7|.|TRBV28
CASSKQGGSYEQYF
TGTGCCAGCAGTAAACAGGGGGGGTCCTACGAGCAGTACTTC
>.|TRBJ2-3|.|TRBV29-1
CSVAQGADTQYF
TGCAGCGTTGCACAGGGCGCAGATACGCAGTATTTT
>TRBD2|TRBJ2-2|.|TRBV29-1
CSVASGRNTGELFF
TGCAGCGTTGCTAGCGGGAGGAACACCGGGGAGCTGTTTTTT
>.|TRBJ2-7|once|TRBV2
CASSVGYGNYEQYF
TGTGCCAGCAGTGTCGGGTATGGCAATTACGAGCAGTACTTC
>TRBD1|TRBJ2-7|.|TRBV7-2
CASSSDRGGYEQYF
TGTGCCAGCAGCTCGGACAGGGGGGGCTACGAGCAGTACTTC
>TRBD1|TRBJ1-2|.|TRBV12-3/TRBV12-4
CASSQGQGRGYTF
TGTGCCAGCAGCCAAGGACAGGGACGGGGCTACACCTTC
>TRBD1|TRBJ2-7|.|TRBV15
CATSGDRDYEQYF
TGTGCCACCAGCGGCGACAGGGATTACGAGCAGTACTTC
>.|TRBJ1-3|few|TRBV10-1
CASSEGDNSGNTIYF
TGCGCCAGCAGTGAGGGGGACAACTCTGGAAACACCATATATTTT
>TRBD1|TRBJ1-2|.|TRBV11-2
CASSFTGGANYGYTF
TGTGCCAGCAGTTTTACAGGGGGAGCTAACTATGGCTACACCTTC
>TRBD2|TRBJ2-5|.|TRBV5-1
CASSLLAGGSRPGETQYF
TGCGCCAGCAGCTTGCTAGCGGGGGGCTCACGTCCGGGAGAGACCCAGTACTTC
>.|TRBJ2-1|.|TRBV7-3
CASSLLSGLGNEQFF
TGTGCCAGCAGCTTACTATCGGGATTGGGGAATGAGCAGTTCTTC
>.|TRBJ1-5|.|TRBV28
CASSLRGFNQPQHF
TGTGCCAGCAGTTTGAGGGGGTTCAATCAGCCCCAGCATTTT